This TCR beta chain was identified during a study of blood T cell repertoires in COVID-19. Looking at the study overall: Samples of COVID-19 (acute and convalescent) were obtained from the United States, Italy and Spain. T cells, B-cell-depleted T cells, or PBMCs supplied cDNA or gDNA.

The authors' processing: The assay estimated nucleated cells by amplifying reference gene primers. This table comes from immunoSEQ multiplex PCR, and its TCRdb copy is limited to in-frame clones, with some not included. V, J and clone size derive from that table, while D and trimming were established from the DNA sequence. Here the sample spans roughly 70,000 clones, roughly 86% being singletons. This CDR3 has 10 residues. V was cut by 5 bases and J by 7 bases, with 6 bases left in between. Germline CDR1 is DFQATT and CDR2 is SNEGSKA (reference sequence). This TCR was recovered from a man aged 70 or older with active COVID-19. Sequenced input: peripheral blood. The chain is built from TRBV20-1 and TRBJ2-4; D call uncertain. This CDR3 is CSAGLNIQYF. The CDR3 bases are TGCAGTGCTGGGCTGAACATTCAGTACTTC.